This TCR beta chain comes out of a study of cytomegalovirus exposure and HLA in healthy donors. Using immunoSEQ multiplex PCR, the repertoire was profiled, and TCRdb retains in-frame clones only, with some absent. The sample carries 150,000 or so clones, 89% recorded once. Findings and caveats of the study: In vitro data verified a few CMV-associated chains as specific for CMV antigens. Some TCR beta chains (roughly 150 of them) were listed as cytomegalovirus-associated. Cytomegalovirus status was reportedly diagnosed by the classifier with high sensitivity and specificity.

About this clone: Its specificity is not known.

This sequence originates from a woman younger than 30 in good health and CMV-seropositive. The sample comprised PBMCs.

CDR3 sequence reads: CASSLAGGGADTQYF. CDR3 nucleotides: TGTGCCAGCAGCCTAGCGGGGGGAGGAGCAGATACGCAGTATTTT. The rearrangement links TRBV11-2 to TRBJ2-3; 11 bases match TRBD2. Germline V CDR1 and CDR2: SGHAT, FQNNGV. With 5 bases clipped from V and 4 bases from J, the junction kept 5 bases outside the gene matches. The CDR3 consists of 15 residues.